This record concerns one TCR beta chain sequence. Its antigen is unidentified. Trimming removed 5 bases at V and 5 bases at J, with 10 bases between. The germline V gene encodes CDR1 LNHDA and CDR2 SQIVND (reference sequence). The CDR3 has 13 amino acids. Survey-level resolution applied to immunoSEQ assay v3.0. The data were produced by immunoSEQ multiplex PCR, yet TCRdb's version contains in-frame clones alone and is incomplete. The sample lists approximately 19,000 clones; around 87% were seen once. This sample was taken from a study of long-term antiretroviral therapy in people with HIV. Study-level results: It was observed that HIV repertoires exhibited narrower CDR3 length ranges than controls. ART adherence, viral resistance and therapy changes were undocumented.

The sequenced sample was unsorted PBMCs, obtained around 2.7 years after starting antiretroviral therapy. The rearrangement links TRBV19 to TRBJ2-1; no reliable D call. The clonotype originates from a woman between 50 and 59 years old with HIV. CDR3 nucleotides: TGTGCCAGTAGTCGAACAAGGGACAATGAGCAGTTCTTC. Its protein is CASSRTRDNEQFF.